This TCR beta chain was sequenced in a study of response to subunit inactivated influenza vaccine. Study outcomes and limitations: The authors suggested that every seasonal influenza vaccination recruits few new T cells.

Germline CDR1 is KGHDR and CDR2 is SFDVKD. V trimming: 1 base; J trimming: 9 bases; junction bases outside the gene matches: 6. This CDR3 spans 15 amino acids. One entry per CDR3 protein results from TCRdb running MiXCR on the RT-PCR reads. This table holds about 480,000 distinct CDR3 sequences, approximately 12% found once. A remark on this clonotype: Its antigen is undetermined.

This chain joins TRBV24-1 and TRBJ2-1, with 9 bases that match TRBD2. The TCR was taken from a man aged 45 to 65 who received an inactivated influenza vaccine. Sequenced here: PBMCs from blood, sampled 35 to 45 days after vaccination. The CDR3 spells CATSDLGTSFTEQFF. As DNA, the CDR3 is TGTGCCACCAGTGATTTAGGGACTAGCTTCACTGAGCAGTTCTTC.